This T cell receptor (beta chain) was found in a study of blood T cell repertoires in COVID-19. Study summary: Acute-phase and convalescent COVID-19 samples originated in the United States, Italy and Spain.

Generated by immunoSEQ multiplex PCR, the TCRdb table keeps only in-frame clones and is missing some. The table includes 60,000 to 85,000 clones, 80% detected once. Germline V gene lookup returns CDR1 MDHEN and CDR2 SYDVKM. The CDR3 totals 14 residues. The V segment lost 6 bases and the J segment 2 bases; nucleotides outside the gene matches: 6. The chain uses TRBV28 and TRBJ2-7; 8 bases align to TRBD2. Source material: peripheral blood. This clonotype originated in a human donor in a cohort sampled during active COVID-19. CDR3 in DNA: TGTGCCAGCAGCGGGGGGGCAGGAACCTACGAGCAGTACTTC. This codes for CASSGGAGTYEQYF.